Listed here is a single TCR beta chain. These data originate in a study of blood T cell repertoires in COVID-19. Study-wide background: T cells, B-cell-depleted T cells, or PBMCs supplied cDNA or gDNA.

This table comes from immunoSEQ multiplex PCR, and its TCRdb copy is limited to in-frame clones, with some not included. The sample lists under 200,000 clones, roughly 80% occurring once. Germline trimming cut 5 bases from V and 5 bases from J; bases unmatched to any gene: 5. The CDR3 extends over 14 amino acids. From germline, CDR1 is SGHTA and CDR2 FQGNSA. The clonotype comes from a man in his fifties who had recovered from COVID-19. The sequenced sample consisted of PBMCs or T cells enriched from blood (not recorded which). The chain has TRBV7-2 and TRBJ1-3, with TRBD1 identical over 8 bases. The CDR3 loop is CASSPGQARNTIYF. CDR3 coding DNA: TGTGCCAGCAGCCCGGGACAGGCTCGAAACACCATATATTTT.